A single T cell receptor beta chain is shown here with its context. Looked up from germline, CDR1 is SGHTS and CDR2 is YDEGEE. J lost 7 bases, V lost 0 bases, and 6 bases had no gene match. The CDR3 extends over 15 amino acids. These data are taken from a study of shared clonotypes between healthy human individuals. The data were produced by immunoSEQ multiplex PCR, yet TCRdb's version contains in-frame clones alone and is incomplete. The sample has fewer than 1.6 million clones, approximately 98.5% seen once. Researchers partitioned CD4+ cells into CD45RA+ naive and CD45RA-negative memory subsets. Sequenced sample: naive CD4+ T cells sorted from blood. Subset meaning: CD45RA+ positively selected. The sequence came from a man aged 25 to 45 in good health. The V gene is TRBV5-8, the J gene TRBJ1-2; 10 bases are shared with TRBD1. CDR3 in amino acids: CASSLVDRGRRGYTF. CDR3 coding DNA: TGTGCCAGCAGCTTGGTAGACAGGGGGCGGCGTGGCTACACCTTC. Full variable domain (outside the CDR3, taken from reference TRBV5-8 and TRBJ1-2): EAGVTQSPTHLIKTRGQQATLRCSPISGHTSVYWYQQALGLGLQFLLWYDEGEERNRGNFPPRFSGRQFPNYSSELNVNALELEDSALYLCASSLVDRGRRGYTFGSGTRLTVV.